This T cell receptor beta chain was sequenced for a study of beta chain features in type 1 diabetes. General observations from the study: Sampled from patients, naive, central memory and Treg TCRB repertoires appeared more similar than those sampled from healthy donors. All four CD4+ subsets of Type 1 diabetes patients contained TCRB CDR3s that were moderately but significantly shorter.

The sequenced template was cDNA made from the entire isolated RNA. Libraries were prepared by immunoSEQ multiplex PCR; TCRdb keeps only in-frame clonotypes and omits some of them. The sample shows 150,000 to 180,000 clones, over 7.5% of them seen only once. After removal of 2 bases from V and 8 bases from J, the junction contained 8 bases not matched to a gene. The CDR3 has 15 residues. Germline V CDR1 and CDR2: KGHSH, LQKENI. As concerns this clone: Its cognate antigen is unknown.

This TCR came from a young man in good health. Sequencing was performed on central memory CD4+ T cells from blood. The gene calls are TRBV18 and TRBJ1-1, with 10 bases matching TRBD1. In DNA, the CDR3 is TGTGCCAGCTCACCATCCGGGACAGGGGATCGAGAAGCTTTCTTT. This encodes CASSPSGTGDREAFF. The full variable domain, its missing parts supplied by reference TRBV18 and TRBJ1-1, is NAGVMQNPRHLVRRRGQEARLRCSPMKGHSHVYWYRQLPEEGLKFMVYLQKENIIDESGMPKERFSAEFPKEGPSILRIQQVVRGDSAAYFCASSPSGTGDREAFFGQGTRLTVV.